The clone carrying this T cell receptor (beta chain) was seen at least ten times. The record originates from a study of T cells in Graves' hyperthyroidism and ophthalmopathy. The authors deemed Graves' hyperthyroidism stable absent ophthalmopathy progression within 18 months. What was amplified from RNA transcripts were TCR beta CDR3 regions. Researchers ran a first-round RT-PCR on the TCR CDR3 using the HTBI primer set. A single record per CDR3 protein comes from TCRdb applying MiXCR to the multiplex PCR reads. The sample has 400,000 to 500,000 distinct CDR3 sequences, roughly 13% seen once; the top ten hold 4% to 6.5%. The CDR3 has 15 amino acids. J gave up 6 bases and V 3 bases, and 5 bases lay outside the gene matches. The germline V gene encodes CDR1 LGHDT and CDR2 YNNKEL (reference sequence).

The sequencing input was blood. The origin of this receptor is a woman aged 18-35 years with Graves' hyperthyroidism. The V gene is TRBV3-1, the J gene TRBJ2-7; 13 bases line up with TRBD2. The CDR3 protein is CASSQPGLAGLEQYF. CDR3 DNA: TGTGCCAGCAGCCAGCCGGGACTAGCGGGACTCGAGCAGTACTTC.